This TCR beta chain was sequenced for a study of control samples from healthy donors and cancer patients. V shed 0 bases, J shed 7 bases, and the junction held 8 bases outside the gene matches. Germline CDR1 and CDR2: GTSNPN and SVGIG (reference sequence). This CDR3 spans 15 amino acids. The repertoire was sequenced with immunoSEQ multiplex PCR; TCRdb's copy has only in-frame clones and lacks some. The repertoire includes about 150,000 clones, over 85% of them detected once, and 8.5% sits in the top ten. Sequences were obtained from blood. The J gene is TRBJ2-1, the V gene TRBV30; 8 nucleotides agree with TRBD2. The TCR sequence derives from a woman aged 40 to 50 in good health. This CDR3 is CAWSVFLAGQNEQFF. CDR3 DNA sequence: TGTGCCTGGAGTGTATTTCTAGCGGGTCAAAATGAGCAGTTCTTC.